Presented here are 17 T cell receptor beta chains from one specimen sequenced in a study of blood T cell repertoires in COVID-19. Repertoires were generated with immunoSEQ multiplex PCR, while TCRdb's copy carries only in-frame clones and drops some. The top ten clones hold approximately 16% of a sample with about 130,000 clones, just under 85% of them seen once. Sequencing was performed on peripheral blood. The receptors stem from a woman in her 50s with acute or convalescent COVID-19.

The gene calls are TRBV30 and TRBJ1-1, with 9 nucleotides matching TRBD1. With 4 bases clipped from V and 4 bases from J, the junction kept 7 bases outside the gene matches. This CDR3 contains 14 residues. Germline V lookup: CDR1 GTSNPN, CDR2 SVGIG (reference sequence). This chain's CDR3 is CAWNRGTGLTEAFF. DNA of the CDR3: TGTGCCTGGAATCGTGGGACAGGGCTCACTGAAGCTTTCTTT.

The chain uses TRBV6-1 and TRBJ2-7; TRBD1 might be the D (6 bases). CDR1 is MNHNS, CDR2 SASEGT, per germline. V lost 2 bases and J lost 2, with 10 bases in between. The CDR3 spans 14 residues. As DNA, the CDR3 is TGTGCCAGCAGTGAACTAAGGGGGACCTACGAGCAGTACTTC. Encoded protein: CASSELRGTYEQYF.

This clone was seen a handful of times. CDR3 sequence reads: CASSIGQGHQPQHF. CDR3 bases: TGCGCCAGCAGCATTGGACAGGGACATCAGCCCCAGCATTTT. J is TRBJ1-5 and V is TRBV5-1, with 8 nucleotides matching TRBD1. The trim removed 4 bases at V and 5 bases at J, leaving 5 bases unmatched. The CDR3 has 14 amino acids. Germline V CDR1 and CDR2: SGHRS, YFSETQ.

This sequence joins TRBV5-1 and TRBJ1-4; TRBD1 agrees at 8 bases. The CDR3 has 16 residues. V trimming: 0 bases; J trimming: 5 bases; junction bases outside the gene matches: 6. From germline, CDR1 is SGHRS and CDR2 YFSETQ. In DNA form, the CDR3 reads TGCGCCAGCAGCTTGGTGGGGACAGGCACCAATGAAAAACTGTTTTTT. It codes for CASSLVGTGTNEKLFF.

The chain is built from TRBV18 and TRBJ1-2; TRBD1 matches 8 bases. Germline V lookup: CDR1 KGHSH, CDR2 LQKENI. V shed 3 bases, J shed 6 bases, and the junction held 12 bases outside the gene matches. The CDR3 contains 16 residues. The CDR3 is CASSPSDRVGPNGYTF. CDR3 DNA sequence: TGTGCCAGCTCACCCTCGGACAGGGTAGGGCCAAATGGCTACACCTTC. Looking up the rest from reference TRBV18 and TRBJ1-2 gives the full variable domain: NAGVMQNPRHLVRRRGQEARLRCSPMKGHSHVYWYRQLPEEGLKFMVYLQKENIIDESGMPKERFSAEFPKEGPSILRIQQVVRGDSAAYFCASSPSDRVGPNGYTFGSGTRLTVV.

This chain joins TRBV6-4 and TRBJ2-5; 7 bases are a match to TRBD1. The trim removed 5 bases at V and 4 bases at J, leaving 7 bases unmatched. CDR1 MRHNA and CDR2 SNTAGT come from the germline V gene. CDR3 length equals 14 residues. CDR3 in amino acids: CASSHRGETETQYF. CDR3 DNA: TGTGCCAGCAGTCACAGGGGCGAGACAGAGACCCAGTACTTC.

The gene calls are TRBV11-3 and TRBJ2-3; 10 nucleotides line up with TRBD2. Germline V gene sequence: CDR1 SGHNT, CDR2 YENEEA. Unmatched junction bases numbered 2, after V lost 1 base and J lost 4 bases. The length of the CDR3 is 15 residues. This chain's CDR3 is CASSLGSGGADTQYF. The CDR3 DNA is TGTGCCAGCAGCTTAGGGAGCGGGGGGGCAGATACGCAGTATTTT.

The J gene is TRBJ1-6, the V gene TRBV12-3 or TRBV12-4, with D tentatively TRBD1 (5 bases). The CDR3 runs 13 residues. V was clipped by 2 bases and J by 13 bases, with 12 bases between them. CDR3 DNA: TGTGCCAGCAGTTTAAAGGGGTACGCCCCCCTCCACTTT. Its protein product is CASSLKGYAPLHF.

The rearrangement joins TRBV10-3 to TRBJ2-7; a possible D gene is TRBD2 (5 bases). The CDR3 spans 17 residues. V was shortened by 6 bases and J by 3 bases, with 24 bases between the two germline ends. CDR1 is ENHRY, CDR2 SYGVKD, per germline. The CDR3 DNA sequence: TGTGCCATCAGCACCACCACTTCTACGACCGGGGTCTACGAGCAGTACTTC. It specifies CAISTTTSTTGVYEQYF.

This clone occurred once. Other DNA sequences within the sample encode an identical CDR3. V is TRBV3-1 (or the pseudogene TRBV3-2) and J is TRBJ1-5; maybe TRBD1 (6 bases). CDR1 and CDR2 (germline): LGHDT, YNNKEL (reference sequence). The CDR3 length is 14 residues. V shed 1 base and J shed 2 bases, with 6 bases lying between them. CDR3 DNA sequence: TGTGCCAGCAGCCAAGGACAGGGCAATCAGCCCCAGCATTTT. Amino acid sequence: CASSQGQGNQPQHF.

V usage is TRBV5-1 and J usage is TRBJ1-2, with 8 bases lining up with TRBD1. V lost 0 bases to trimming and J lost 6 bases; unmatched junction nucleotides: 4. Germline lookup yields CDR1 SGHRS and CDR2 YFSETQ. There are 14 residues in the CDR3. CDR3 protein: CASSLDRGENGYTF. CDR3 in DNA: TGCGCCAGCAGCTTGGACAGGGGGGAAAATGGCTACACCTTC.

The chain is built from TRBV28 and TRBJ1-2, with TRBD1 identical over 7 bases. J gave up 7 bases and V 5 bases, and 10 bases lay outside the gene matches. CDR3 length equals 14 residues. CDR1 is MDHEN, CDR2 SYDVKM, per germline. This CDR3 is CASSTLTGQRGYTF. The CDR3 DNA sequence: TGTGCCAGCAGTACGTTGACAGGGCAGCGTGGCTACACCTTC.

This chain uses TRBV2 with TRBJ1-1, with D unclear. Germline V gene sequence: CDR1 SNHLY, CDR2 FYNNEI. The CDR3 is 11 residues long. V lost 10 bases and J lost 8, with 14 bases in between. For the CDR3, the DNA is TGTGCCACCGGGATAAATGGAGAAGCTTTCTTT. This encodes CATGINGEAFF.

The chain links TRBV30 to TRBJ2-7; 10 nucleotides align to TRBD1. In germline, CDR1 is GTSNPN, CDR2 SVGIG (reference sequence). The junction had 5 bases not matched to a gene; V was cut back by 0 bases and J by 3 bases. The CDR3 has 15 amino acids. For the CDR3, the DNA is TGTGCCTGGAGTGTAACGGGACAGGGGATCTACGAGCAGTACTTC. Its translation is CAWSVTGQGIYEQYF.

The rearrangement uses TRBV5-6 and TRBJ1-5, with TRBD1 as a possible D gene (5 bases). There are 14 residues in the CDR3. V was clipped by 3 bases and J by 9 bases, with 16 bases between them. CDR1 and CDR2 (germline): SGHDT, YYEEEE. The CDR3 region is CASSSRDDGGPQHF. CDR3 DNA sequence: TGTGCCAGCAGCTCCAGAGACGACGGGGGGCCCCAGCATTTT.

The genes are TRBV30 and TRBJ2-1, with TRBD1 matching 9 bases. Germline V lookup: CDR1 GTSNPN, CDR2 SVGIG (reference sequence). The V gene end was trimmed by 1 base and the J gene end by 7 bases; junction bases not matched to a gene: 2. CDR3 length equals 13 residues. In DNA, the CDR3 is TGTGCCTGGAGTGGACAGGGGGTAAATGAGCAGTTCTTC. Protein: CAWSGQGVNEQFF.

V gene TRBV3-1 (or the pseudogene TRBV3-2) combines with J gene TRBJ1-2; no reliable D call. The CDR3 covers 18 residues. Germline V gives CDR1 LGHDT, CDR2 YNNKEL (reference sequence). V was clipped by 0 bases and J by 0 bases, with 17 bases between them. The CDR3 reads CASSQDRIQFFANYGYTF. CDR3 DNA: TGTGCCAGCAGCCAAGACAGGATTCAATTTTTTGCTAACTATGGCTACACCTTC.